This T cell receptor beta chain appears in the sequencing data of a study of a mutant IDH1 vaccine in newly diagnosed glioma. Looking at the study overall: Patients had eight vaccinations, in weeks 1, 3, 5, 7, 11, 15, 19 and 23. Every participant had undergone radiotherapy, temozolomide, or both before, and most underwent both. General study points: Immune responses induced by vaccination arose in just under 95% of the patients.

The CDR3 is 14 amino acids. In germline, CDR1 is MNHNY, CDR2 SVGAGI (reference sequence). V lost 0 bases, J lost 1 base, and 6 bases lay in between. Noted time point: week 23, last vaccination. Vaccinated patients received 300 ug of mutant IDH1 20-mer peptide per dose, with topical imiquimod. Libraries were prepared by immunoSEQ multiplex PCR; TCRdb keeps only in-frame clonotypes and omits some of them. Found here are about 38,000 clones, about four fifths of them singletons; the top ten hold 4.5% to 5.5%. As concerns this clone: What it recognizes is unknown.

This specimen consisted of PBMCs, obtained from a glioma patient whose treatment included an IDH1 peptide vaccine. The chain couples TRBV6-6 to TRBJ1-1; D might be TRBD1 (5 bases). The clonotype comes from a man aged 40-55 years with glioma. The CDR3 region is CASSYSGGNTEAFF. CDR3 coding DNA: TGTGCCAGCAGTTACTCGGGGGGGAACACTGAAGCTTTCTTT.